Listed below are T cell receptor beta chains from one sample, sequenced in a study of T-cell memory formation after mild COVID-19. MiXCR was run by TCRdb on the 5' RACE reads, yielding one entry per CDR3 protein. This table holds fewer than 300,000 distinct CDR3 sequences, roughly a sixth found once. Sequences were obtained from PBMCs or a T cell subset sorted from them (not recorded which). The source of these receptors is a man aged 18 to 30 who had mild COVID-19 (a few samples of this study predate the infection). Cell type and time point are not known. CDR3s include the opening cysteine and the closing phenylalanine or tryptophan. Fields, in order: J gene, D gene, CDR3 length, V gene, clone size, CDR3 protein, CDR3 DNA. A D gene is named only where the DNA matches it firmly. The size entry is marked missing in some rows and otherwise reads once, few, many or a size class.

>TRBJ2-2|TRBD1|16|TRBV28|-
CASSLPGQGITGELFF
TGTGCCAGCAGTTTACCGGGACAGGGTATAACCGGGGAGCTGTTTTTT
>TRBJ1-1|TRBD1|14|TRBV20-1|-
CSARAPQGSTEAFF
TGCAGTGCTAGAGCCCCACAGGGGTCGACTGAAGCTTTCTTT
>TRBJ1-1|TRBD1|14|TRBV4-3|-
CASSQVQGDTEAFF
TGCGCCAGCAGCCAAGTTCAGGGGGACACTGAAGCTTTCTTT
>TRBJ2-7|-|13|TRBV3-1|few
CASSRTGTKEQYF
TGTGCCAGCAGTCGAACCGGGACAAAAGAGCAGTACTTC
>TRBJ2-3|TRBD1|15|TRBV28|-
CASSPRTGGRDTQYF
TGTGCCAGCAGTCCCCGGACAGGGGGCAGAGATACGCAGTATTTT
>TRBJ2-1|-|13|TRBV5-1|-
CASSQGSANEQFF
TGCGCCAGCAGTCAGGGATCCGCCAATGAGCAGTTCTTC
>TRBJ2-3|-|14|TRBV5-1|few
CASSFIGATDTQYF
TGCGCCAGCAGCTTCATAGGGGCAACAGATACGCAGTATTTT
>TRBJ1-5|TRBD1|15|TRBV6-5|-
CASRPTGLSNQPQHF
TGTGCCAGCAGACCGACAGGGTTAAGCAATCAGCCCCAGCATTTT
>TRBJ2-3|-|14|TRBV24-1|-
CATSEGAAEDTQYF
TGTGCCACCAGTGAAGGGGCAGCGGAAGATACGCAGTATTTT
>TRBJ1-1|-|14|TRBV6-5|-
CASTKGGPGRGAFF
TGTGCCAGCACCAAAGGGGGGCCCGGACGGGGGGCTTTCTTT
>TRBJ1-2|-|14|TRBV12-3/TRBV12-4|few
CASSPPGLSSGYTF
TGTGCCAGCAGTCCACCGGGACTCTCGTCTGGCTACACCTTC
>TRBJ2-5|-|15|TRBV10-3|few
CAISERGPPGLTQYF
TGTGCCATCAGTGAGCGGGGCCCTCCGGGGCTGACCCAGTACTTC
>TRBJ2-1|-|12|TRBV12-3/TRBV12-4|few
CASSGRASEQFF
TGTGCCAGCAGTGGGAGAGCTTCTGAGCAGTTCTTC
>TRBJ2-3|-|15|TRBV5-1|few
CASSESEGGEDTQYF
TGCGCCAGCAGCGAGTCAGAAGGGGGTGAAGATACGCAGTATTTT
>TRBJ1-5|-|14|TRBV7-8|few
CASSGRGEGQPQHF
TGTGCCAGCAGCGGTCGGGGGGAAGGTCAGCCCCAGCATTTT
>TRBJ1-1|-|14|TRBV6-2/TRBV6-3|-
CASSQQNTNTEAFF
TGTGCCAGCAGCCAACAAAATACGAACACTGAAGCTTTCTTT
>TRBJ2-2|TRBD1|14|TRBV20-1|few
CSARVGGATGELFF
TGCAGTGCTAGAGTAGGGGGCGCGACCGGGGAGCTGTTTTTT
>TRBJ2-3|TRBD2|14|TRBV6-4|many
CATSKRGGTDTQYF
TGTGCCACTTCCAAGCGGGGGGGAACAGATACGCAGTATTTT
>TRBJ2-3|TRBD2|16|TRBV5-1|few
CASSHLAGEGTDTQYF
TGCGCCAGCAGCCACTTAGCGGGGGAGGGCACAGATACGCAGTATTTT
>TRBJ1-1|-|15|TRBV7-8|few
CASSHDQGTNTEAFF
TGTGCCAGCAGCCATGATCAGGGGACGAACACTGAAGCTTTCTTT
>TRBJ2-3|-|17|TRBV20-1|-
CSARDASEGSGWDTQYF
TGCAGTGCTAGAGATGCCTCTGAGGGGAGCGGTTGGGATACGCAGTATTTT
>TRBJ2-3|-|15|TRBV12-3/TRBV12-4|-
CASSLRGRDTDTQYF
TGTGCCAGCAGTCTCAGAGGTCGAGACACAGATACGCAGTATTTT
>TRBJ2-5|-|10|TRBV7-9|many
CASSQETQYF
TGTGCCAGCAGCCAAGAGACCCAGTACTTC
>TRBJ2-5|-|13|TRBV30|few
CAWSRDNEETQYF
TGTGCCTGGAGTAGGGACAACGAGGAGACCCAGTACTTC
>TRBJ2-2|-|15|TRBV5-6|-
CASSFGTANTGELFF
TGTGCCAGCAGCTTTGGGACGGCGAACACCGGGGAGCTGTTTTTT
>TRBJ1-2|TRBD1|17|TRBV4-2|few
CASSQDLGTGASYGYTF
TGTGCCAGCAGCCAAGATCTTGGGACAGGGGCATCCTATGGCTACACCTTC
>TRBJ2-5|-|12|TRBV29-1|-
CSAAAYIGTQYF
TGCAGCGCCGCGGCCTATATCGGGACCCAGTACTTC
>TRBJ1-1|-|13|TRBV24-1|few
CATSDWGSPEAFF
TGTGCCACCAGTGATTGGGGGAGCCCTGAAGCTTTCTTT
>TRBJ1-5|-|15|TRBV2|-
CASRAPGGGNQPQHF
TGTGCCAGCAGGGCCCCCGGAGGGGGCAATCAGCCCCAGCATTTT
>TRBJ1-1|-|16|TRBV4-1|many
CASSQEGRGGSTEAFF
TGCGCCAGCAGCCAAGAGGGCCGGGGTGGGAGCACTGAAGCTTTCTTT
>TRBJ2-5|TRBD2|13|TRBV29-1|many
CSVGSGLAETQYF
TGCAGCGTTGGGTCGGGACTAGCGGAGACCCAGTACTTC